The T cell receptor beta chain under discussion was sequenced for a study of cytomegalovirus exposure and HLA in healthy donors. Study observations and caveats: As was reported, the classifier diagnosed cytomegalovirus status with high specificity and sensitivity. Rarity marked most TCR sequences, yet some public TCRs occurred in many donors. In vitro data verified a few CMV-associated chains as specific for CMV antigens.

The CDR3 is made up of 19 amino acids. Germline CDR1 reads SGHDT; CDR2 reads YYEEEE. J gave up 2 bases and V 4 bases, and 15 bases lay outside the gene matches. Generated by immunoSEQ multiplex PCR, the TCRdb table keeps only in-frame clones and is missing some. The profile shows about 140,000 clones, 90% to 95% of them singletons. To note about this clone: Its antigen is unidentified.

Sequencing was carried out using PBMCs. The chain recombines TRBV5-6 with TRBJ2-5; TRBD2 aligns across 12 bases. The sequence came from a man aged 18-30 years in good health and CMV-seronegative. Written as DNA, the CDR3 is TGTGCCAGCAGCCCCCCCCCGGGACTAGCGGGCGCCTTTCAAGAGACCCAGTACTTC. This gives the protein CASSPPPGLAGAFQETQYF.